Below, 26 T cell receptor beta chains from the same sample are listed, as sequenced in a study of blood T cell repertoires in COVID-19. Generated by immunoSEQ multiplex PCR, the TCRdb table keeps only in-frame clones and is missing some. In the table there are about 230,000 clones, 80% to 90% of which are singletons. The sequencing sample was made of peripheral blood. These receptors were collected from a man aged 45-65 years with COVID-19, enrolled during active disease.

The chain links TRBV7-9 to TRBJ1-2, with 7 bases that match TRBD1. Germline lookup yields CDR1 SEHNR and CDR2 FQNEAQ (reference sequence). Trimming at V came to 6 bases and at J to 0 bases, leaving 7 bases not matched to a gene. The CDR3 sequence is 15 residues long. DNA for the CDR3: TGTGCCAGCAGGGAGGGGGCAGACTCTAACTATGGCTACACCTTC. As protein: CASREGADSNYGYTF.

This chain uses TRBV3-1 (or the pseudogene TRBV3-2) with TRBJ2-5; 7 nucleotides match TRBD1. Germline V gene lookup returns CDR1 LGHDT and CDR2 YNNKEL (reference sequence). J gave up 5 bases and V 5 bases, and 14 bases lay outside the gene matches. The CDR3 spans 16 residues. The CDR3 nucleotides read TGTGCCAGCAGCAAGCAATCACAGGGGACCCAGGAGACCCAGTACTTC. Amino acid sequence: CASSKQSQGTQETQYF.

Comments on this clone: The junction shows a germline mismatch at one end, possibly a read error. The rearrangement uses TRBV29-1 and TRBJ2-1; 7 positions match TRBD1. Germline CDR1 SQVTM, CDR2 ANQGSEA. The CDR3 runs to 14 residues. Written as DNA, the CDR3 is TGCAGCGTTGGTTTAGGGGGCTCCAACAATGAGCAGTTCTTC. This gives the protein CSVGLGGSNNEQFF.

This chain links TRBV11-3 with TRBJ2-1; D ambiguous. Trimming took off 2 bases at V and 0 bases at J, with 8 bases between the two ends. Germline CDR1 SGHNT, CDR2 YENEEA. The length of the CDR3 is 15 residues. The CDR3 sequence is CASSLYGHSYNEQFF. CDR3 nucleotides: TGTGCCAGCAGCTTATATGGCCACTCCTACAATGAGCAGTTCTTC.

A few counts support this clone. The V and J genes are TRBV11-2 and TRBJ1-1; a weak D match, TRBD1 (5 bases). V shed 3 bases and J shed 4 bases, with 9 bases lying between them. Germline V lookup: CDR1 SGHAT, CDR2 FQNNGV. The CDR3 has 13 residues. The CDR3 nucleotides are TGTGCCAGCAGCTTTGAAGGGGTCACTGAAGCTTTCTTT. It yields the protein CASSFEGVTEAFF.

The chain is built from TRBV9 and TRBJ2-7; the match to TRBD2 covers 11 bases. From germline, CDR1 is SGDLS and CDR2 YYNGEE. CDR3 length: 14 amino acids. After removal of 4 bases from V and 6 bases from J, the junction contained 6 bases not matched to a gene. The DNA of the CDR3 is TGTGCCAGCAGCAGAGGTAGCGGGGGGGCCGAGCAGTACTTC. Its protein product is CASSRGSGGAEQYF.

V and J are TRBV5-6 and TRBJ2-7; TRBD2 agrees at 14 bases. Germline V lookup: CDR1 SGHDT, CDR2 YYEEEE. The CDR3 is 14 residues long. V was pared by 4 bases and J by 7 bases, with 4 bases of the junction left unmatched. CDR3 bases: TGTGCCAGCAGCACGGGACTAGCGGGAGTTGAGCAGTACTTC. It codes for CASSTGLAGVEQYF.

Remarks on this clone: The identical CDR3 is also encoded by other nucleotide sequences in the sample. The chain has TRBV28 and TRBJ2-1; no clear D. Trimming left V 5 bases short and J 3 bases short, with 8 bases between. The germline V gene has CDR1 MDHEN and CDR2 SYDVKM. CDR3 length equals 13 residues. The CDR3 sequence is CASSPDNYNEQFF. The CDR3 coding sequence is TGTGCCAGCAGTCCCGACAACTACAATGAGCAGTTCTTC.

This chain uses TRBV27 with TRBJ1-2; tentative D call: TRBD1 (6 bases). Germline V CDR1 and CDR2: MNHEY, SMNVEV (reference sequence). V shed 3 bases and J shed 8 bases, with 13 bases lying between them. This CDR3 comprises 13 residues. This CDR3 is CASSLKGGGGYTF. The CDR3, as DNA: TGTGCCAGCAGTTTGAAGGGGGGGGGCGGCTACACCTTC.

The chain carries TRBV18 and TRBJ2-2; D gene uncertain. The CDR3 has 15 amino acids. Germline V gives CDR1 KGHSH, CDR2 LQKENI. Trimming pared 3 bases from V and 2 bases from J, leaving 10 bases between. CDR3 coding DNA: TGTGCCAGCTCACCTGAGAGGTCAAACACCGGGGAGCTGTTTTTT. It specifies CASSPERSNTGELFF.

J is TRBJ1-2 and V is TRBV24-1; tentative D call: TRBD1 (6 bases). Germline V gene sequence: CDR1 KGHDR, CDR2 SFDVKD. This CDR3 contains 14 residues. V was shortened by 6 bases and J by 1 base, with 11 bases between the two germline ends. The CDR3 reads CATSSGQRNYGYTF. The CDR3 DNA is TGTGCCACCAGTAGCGGACAGCGTAACTATGGCTACACCTTC.

The chain has TRBV5-5 and TRBJ1-3, with D possibly matching TRBD1 (5 bases). The CDR3 sequence is 14 residues long. Germline loops: CDR1 SGHKS, CDR2 YYEKEE (reference sequence). V lost 4 bases and J 0 bases, leaving 8 bases between the germline ends. CDR3 sequence: CASSLQGSGNTIYF. In DNA form, the CDR3 reads TGTGCCAGCAGCCTCCAGGGCTCTGGAAACACCATATATTTT.

V gene TRBV6-5 combines with J gene TRBJ2-7; D gene uncertain. This CDR3 contains 12 residues. Trimming cost V 4 bases and J 2 bases, with 6 bases left between them. Germline V CDR1 and CDR2: MNHEY, SVGAGI. The CDR3 nucleotides read TGTGCCAGCAGTTCCGGAGCCTACGAGCAGTACTTC. Translated: CASSSGAYEQYF.

This clone was observed a handful of times. V and J are TRBV5-1 and TRBJ2-7; possible D gene TRBD1, 7 bases. Germline V gives CDR1 SGHRS, CDR2 YFSETQ. The CDR3 is 17 amino acids. Between the trimmed V and J ends, which lost 0 bases and 0 bases, there was a span of 16 bases. This CDR3 reads CASSLEGVQGGSYEQYF. DNA for the CDR3: TGCGCCAGCAGCTTGGAGGGTGTGCAGGGGGGCTCCTACGAGCAGTACTTC.

The V and J genes are TRBV19 and TRBJ2-7; 9 bases match TRBD1. Germline trimming cut 5 bases from V and 5 bases from J; bases unmatched to any gene: 7. The CDR3 consists of 14 residues. CDR1 and CDR2 (germline): LNHDA, SQIVND (reference sequence). CDR3 in amino acids: CASSSGTGRHEQYF. As DNA, the CDR3 is TGTGCCAGTAGTTCCGGGACAGGGAGACACGAGCAGTACTTC.

The chain joins TRBV7-3 to TRBJ2-1, with 7 bases that match TRBD2. V was clipped by 2 bases and J by 0 bases; unmatched bases: 4. Germline CDR1 is SGHTA and CDR2 is FQGTGA. The CDR3 sequence is 16 residues long. As DNA, the CDR3 is TGTGCCAGCAGCTTAGTGGGGAGGGGCTCCTACAATGAGCAGTTCTTC. It translates to CASSLVGRGSYNEQFF.

The chain recombines TRBV13 with TRBJ2-3; TRBD2 might be the D (5 bases). Trimming took off 2 bases at V and 8 bases at J, with 14 bases between the two ends. The CDR3 runs 14 residues. Germline assignment: CDR1 PRHDT and CDR2 FYEKMQ (reference sequence). The CDR3 nucleotides read TGTGCCAGCAGCTTATCCAGGAGGCGACGTACGCAGTATTTT. This gives the protein CASSLSRRRRTQYF.

The V and J genes are TRBV9 and TRBJ1-2; no clear D. Germline CDR1 SGDLS, CDR2 YYNGEE. The V gene lost 0 bases and the J gene lost 4 bases, with 19 bases spanning the gap. The CDR3 contains 17 residues. CDR3 in amino acids: CASSVGGDIDTLYGYTF. CDR3 sequence (DNA): TGTGCCAGCAGCGTAGGGGGAGACATTGACACTCTCTATGGCTACACCTTC. Full variable domain (outside the CDR3, taken from reference TRBV9 and TRBJ1-2): DSGVTQTPKHLITATGQRVTLRCSPRSGDLSVYWYQQSLDQGLQFLIQYYNGEERAKGNILERFSAQQFPDLHSELNLSSLELGDSALYFCASSVGGDIDTLYGYTFGSGTRLTVV.

The sample holds one count of this clone. The J gene is TRBJ2-5, the V gene TRBV10-2; 11 positions agree with TRBD1. The CDR3 contains 17 residues. The V gene's germline CDR1 is WSHSY and CDR2 SAAADI. The V segment lost 3 bases and the J segment 5 bases; nucleotides outside the gene matches: 11. Here the CDR3 reads CASSDPSGQGAEETQYF. CDR3 DNA: TGCGCCAGCAGTGACCCCTCCGGACAGGGGGCAGAGGAGACCCAGTACTTC.

The CDR3 protein is CARSSRQGHEQYF. CDR3 sequence (DNA): TGTGCCAGAAGCTCGAGACAGGGTCACGAGCAGTACTTC. The rearrangement links TRBV5-3 to TRBJ2-7, with 7 bases that match TRBD1. TRBV5-3 belongs to the ORF category, with a function that is uncertain. The ends lost 3 bases at V and 5 bases at J; junction bases unmatched: 5. This CDR3 has 13 amino acids.

The V call is TRBV2, the J call TRBJ2-6; TRBD1 is a possible D gene (6 bases). The CDR3 sequence is 15 residues long. Between the trimmed V and J ends, which lost 6 bases and 0 bases, there was a span of 9 bases. Germline CDR1 SNHLY, CDR2 FYNNEI. CDR3 nucleotide sequence: TGTGCCAGCAGACAGGGATACTCTGGGGCCAACGTCCTGACTTTC. This gives the protein CASRQGYSGANVLTF.

The chain combines TRBV11-2 with TRBJ2-7, with 7 bases identical to TRBD2. J was trimmed by 2 bases and V by 3 bases; bases with no gene match: 7. The CDR3 is made up of 15 amino acids. CDR1 and CDR2 (germline): SGHAT, FQNNGV. In DNA form, the CDR3 reads TGTGCCAGCAGCTTGTCGAGCGGGAAAACCTACGAGCAGTACTTC. Protein sequence: CASSLSSGKTYEQYF.

This clone was seen a single time. CDR3 in amino acids: CASSLVPSRIYEQYF. For the CDR3, the DNA is TGTGCCAGCAGCTTAGTTCCTAGTAGGATTTACGAGCAGTACTTC. The chain has TRBV7-6 and TRBJ2-7; D gene uncertain. The CDR3 runs 15 residues. The germline gives CDR1 SGHVS, CDR2 FNYEAQ. V was clipped by 1 base and J by 4 bases, with 14 bases between them.

The chain is built from TRBV6-1 and TRBJ2-1; 9 bases line up with TRBD2. This CDR3 has 15 amino acids. Trimming at V came to 3 bases and at J to 4 bases, leaving 4 bases not matched to a gene. CDR1 is MNHNS and CDR2 is SASEGT in the germline V gene. The CDR3 DNA is TGTGCCAGCAGTGAGGAGACTAGCGGTTACAATGAGCAGTTCTTC. Protein: CASSEETSGYNEQFF.

The V gene is TRBV7-6, the J gene TRBJ2-1, with TRBD2 as a possible D gene (5 bases). The CDR3 runs 15 residues. Between the trimmed V and J ends, which lost 5 bases and 0 bases, there was a span of 11 bases. In germline, CDR1 is SGHVS, CDR2 FNYEAQ. CDR3 nucleotides: TGTGCCAGCAGCCAAAGCGGTAGCTCCTACAATGAGCAGTTCTTC. This encodes CASSQSGSSYNEQFF.

This chain uses TRBV29-1 with TRBJ1-2, with TRBD1 matching 9 bases. Germline CDR1 and CDR2: SQVTM and ANQGSEA. This CDR3 region has 16 residues. V lost 1 base, J lost 0 bases, and 6 bases stayed unmatched. CDR3 sequence: CSVEAIQGASNYGYTF. The CDR3 region has the DNA TGCAGCGTTGAAGCGATACAGGGGGCGTCTAACTATGGCTACACCTTC. Full variable domain (outside the CDR3, taken from reference TRBV29-1 and TRBJ1-2): SAVISQKPSRDICQRGTSLTIQCQVDSQVTMMFWYRQQPGQSLTLIATANQGSEATYESGFVIDKFPISRPNLTFSTLTVSNMSPEDSSIYLCSVEAIQGASNYGYTFGSGTRLTVV.